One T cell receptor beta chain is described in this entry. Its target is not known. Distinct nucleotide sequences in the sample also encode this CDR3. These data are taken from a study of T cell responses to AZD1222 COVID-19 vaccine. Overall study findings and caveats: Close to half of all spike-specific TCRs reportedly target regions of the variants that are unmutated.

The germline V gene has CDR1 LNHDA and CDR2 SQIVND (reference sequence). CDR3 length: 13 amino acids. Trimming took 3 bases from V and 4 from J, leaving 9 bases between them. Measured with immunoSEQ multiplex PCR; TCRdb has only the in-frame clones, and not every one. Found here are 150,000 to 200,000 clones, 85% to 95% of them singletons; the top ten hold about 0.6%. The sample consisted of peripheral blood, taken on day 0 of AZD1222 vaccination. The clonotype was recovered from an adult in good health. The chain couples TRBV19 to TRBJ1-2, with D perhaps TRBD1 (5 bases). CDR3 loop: CASSIGGSYGYTF. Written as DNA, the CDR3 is TGTGCCAGTAGTATCGGGGGTTCCTATGGCTACACCTTC.